These 24 T cell receptor beta chains share one sample of origin, sequenced in a study of blood T cell repertoires in COVID-19. Profiling relied on immunoSEQ multiplex PCR, and the TCRdb table lists in-frame clones only, not all of them. The profile shows nearly 250,000 clones, more than 70% of them singletons. The sequenced material came from PBMCs or T cells enriched from blood (not recorded which). The receptors shown here come from a woman in her forties or fifties who had recovered from COVID-19.

V usage is TRBV5-1 and J usage is TRBJ2-1; 12 bases fit TRBD2. With V trimmed by 4 bases and J by 3 bases, 2 bases remained unmatched. The CDR3 spans 15 residues. Germline V gene lookup returns CDR1 SGHRS and CDR2 YFSETQ. The CDR3 region is CASSQLAGGYNEQFF. CDR3 in DNA: TGCGCCAGCAGCCAACTAGCGGGGGGCTACAATGAGCAGTTCTTC.

The J gene is TRBJ2-2, the V gene TRBV3-1 (or the pseudogene TRBV3-2), with 8 positions matching TRBD2. The CDR3 is made up of 15 amino acids. The junction had 0 bases not matched to a gene; V was cut back by 3 bases and J by 0 bases. Germline values: CDR1 LGHDT, CDR2 YNNKEL (reference sequence). In nucleotides, the CDR3 is TGTGCCAGCAGCCAGCGGGGGGCGAACACCGGGGAGCTGTTTTTT. This codes for CASSQRGANTGELFF.

This clone was seen more than once but under ten times. The rearrangement links TRBV7-6 to TRBJ2-1; maybe TRBD1 (6 bases). The CDR3 is made up of 15 amino acids. Trimming left V 5 bases short and J 15 bases short, with 26 bases between. Germline values: CDR1 SGHVS, CDR2 FNYEAQ. The chain's CDR3 is CASSNPRDRSGLAFF. In nucleotides, the CDR3 is TGTGCCAGCAGCAACCCCCGAGACAGGTCGGGGCTCGCGTTCTTC. Full variable domain (rest looked up from reference TRBV7-6 and TRBJ2-1): GAGVSQSPRYKVTKRGQDVALRCDPISGHVSLYWYRQALGQGPEFLTYFNYEAQQDKSGLPNDRFSAERPEGSISTLTIQRTEQRDSAMYRCASSNPRDRSGLAFFGPGTRLTVL.

The chain recombines TRBV5-1 with TRBJ1-1, with 8 bases matching TRBD1. The V gene end was trimmed by 3 bases and the J gene end by 5 bases; junction bases not matched to a gene: 3. The CDR3 has 13 residues. Germline lookup yields CDR1 SGHRS and CDR2 YFSETQ. CDR3 in DNA: TGCGCCAGCAGCTGGACAGGGTCGACTGAAGCTTTCTTT. As protein: CASSWTGSTEAFF.

The J gene is TRBJ2-2, the V gene TRBV4-3; the match to TRBD2 covers 10 bases. Unmatched junction bases numbered 4, after V lost 0 bases and J lost 0 bases. This CDR3 is 18 amino acids long. Germline CDR1 LGHNA, CDR2 YSLEER. This chain's CDR3 is CASSQDSSGSTNTGELFF. CDR3 in DNA: TGCGCCAGCAGCCAAGATTCTAGCGGGAGCACGAACACCGGGGAGCTGTTTTTT.

CDR3 sequence reads: CASTDTGDLYGYTF. CDR3 sequence (DNA): TGTGCCAGTACCGACACAGGGGACCTATATGGCTACACCTTC. The rearrangement links TRBV19 to TRBJ1-2; TRBD1 aligns across 7 bases. V lost 7 bases to trimming and J lost 5 bases; unmatched junction nucleotides: 10. This CDR3 contains 14 residues. Germline values: CDR1 LNHDA, CDR2 SQIVND (reference sequence).

This chain uses TRBV6-5 with TRBJ1-1; D is ambiguous. The germline V and J ends were trimmed by 0 bases and 4 bases, with 9 bases remaining between them. The CDR3 is 14 residues long. Germline V gene sequence: CDR1 MNHEY, CDR2 SVGAGI. The chain's CDR3 is CASSYSVDSTEAFF. The CDR3 nucleotides are TGTGCCAGCAGTTACTCGGTAGATTCCACTGAAGCTTTCTTT.

This clone showed up just once. The chain has TRBV7-2 and TRBJ2-7; 7 nucleotides agree with TRBD2. Germline CDR1 is SGHTA and CDR2 is FQGNSA. V lost 4 bases, J lost 5 bases, and 5 bases stayed unmatched. CDR3 length equals 13 residues. CDR3 residues: CASSYGGFNEQYF. Here the CDR3 DNA reads TGTGCCAGCAGCTACGGGGGGTTCAACGAGCAGTACTTC.

This chain links TRBV18 with TRBJ2-7; 10 bases are shared with TRBD2. This CDR3 spans 20 amino acids. V was clipped by 0 bases and J by 5 bases; unmatched bases: 19. Germline V gene data show CDR1 as KGHSH and CDR2 as LQKENI. The CDR3 nucleotides are TGTGCCAGCTCACCACCGAGTGGTCTAGCGGGGGCAACCCCCTGGGACGAGCAGTACTTC. It encodes CASSPPSGLAGATPWDEQYF.

The chain couples TRBV4-1 to TRBJ2-3; D may be TRBD1 (5 bases). Between the trimmed V and J ends, which lost 0 bases and 1 base, there was a span of 5 bases. The germline V gene encodes CDR1 MGHRA and CDR2 YSYEKL. The CDR3 covers 14 residues. CDR3 bases: TGCGCCAGCAGCCAAGAAGGGGGCACAGATACGCAGTATTTT. Translated, it gives CASSQEGGTDTQYF.

CDR3: CASREPGLNYNEQFF. Written as DNA, the CDR3 is TGTGCCAGCAGGGAGCCGGGACTAAACTACAATGAGCAGTTCTTC. V gene TRBV27 combines with J gene TRBJ2-1; TRBD2 aligns across 7 bases. The CDR3 runs to 15 residues. Germline lookup yields CDR1 MNHEY and CDR2 SMNVEV (reference sequence). Germline trimming cut 6 bases from V and 3 bases from J; bases unmatched to any gene: 8.

The genes are TRBV5-1 and TRBJ1-2; TRBD1 aligns across 8 bases. Looked up from germline, CDR1 is SGHRS and CDR2 is YFSETQ. The J segment lost 1 base and the V segment lost 4 bases, leaving 6 bases of the junction unmatched. The CDR3 has 15 amino acids. CDR3 nucleotides: TGCGCCAGCAGCCAGGACAGGGTTGGTAACTATGGCTACACCTTC. Amino acid sequence: CASSQDRVGNYGYTF. Drawing the rest from reference TRBV5-1 and TRBJ1-2, the complete variable domain is KAGVTQTPRYLIKTRGQQVTLSCSPISGHRSVSWYQQTPGQGLQFLFEYFSETQRNKGNFPGRFSGRQFSNSRSEMNVSTLELGDSALYLCASSQDRVGNYGYTFGSGTRLTVV.

The chain employs TRBV13 and TRBJ1-2; D uncertain. Germline assignment: CDR1 PRHDT and CDR2 FYEKMQ (reference sequence). Trimming took off 0 bases at V and 8 bases at J, with 7 bases between the two ends. CDR3 length: 12 amino acids. In DNA form, the CDR3 reads TGTGCCAGCAGCTTAGGCATCCGGGGCTACACCTTC. Its translation: CASSLGIRGYTF.

The CDR3 loop reads CASSVSFNSNQPQHF. The CDR3 bases are TGTGCCAGCAGCGTTTCTTTTAATAGCAATCAGCCCCAGCATTTT. The V gene is TRBV9, the J gene TRBJ1-5; unclear D gene. The CDR3 sequence is 15 residues long. V lost 2 bases and J 0 bases, leaving 9 bases between the germline ends. Germline V lookup: CDR1 SGDLS, CDR2 YYNGEE.

This chain connects TRBV11-2 to TRBJ2-3, with 7 bases fitting TRBD2. Germline V lookup: CDR1 SGHAT, CDR2 FQNNGV. V was pared by 3 bases and J by 6 bases, with 15 bases of the junction left unmatched. The CDR3 is 17 amino acids. CDR3 protein: CASSFPLSAGEGDTQYF. As DNA, the CDR3 is TGTGCCAGCAGCTTCCCCCTTTCGGCGGGGGAGGGGGATACGCAGTATTTT.

The chain joins TRBV19 to TRBJ1-5; D gene ambiguous. Germline-derived CDR1 and CDR2 are LNHDA and SQIVND (reference sequence). The V gene lost 6 bases and the J gene lost 0 bases, with 9 bases spanning the gap. The CDR3 covers 14 residues. For the CDR3, the DNA is TGTGCCAGTAGACTGGTCGTTAGCAATCAGCCCCAGCATTTT. This sequence encodes CASRLVVSNQPQHF.

This clone was counted only a few times. J is TRBJ1-5 and V is TRBV6-4, with a weak D call TRBD1 (5 bases). V was shortened by 4 bases and J by 6 bases, with 10 bases between the two germline ends. Germline V gene sequence: CDR1 MRHNA, CDR2 SNTAGT. The CDR3 covers 13 residues. CDR3 region: CASSVDQGQPQHF. For the CDR3, the DNA is TGTGCCAGCAGTGTCGACCAGGGTCAGCCCCAGCATTTT.

The J gene is TRBJ2-1, the V gene TRBV6-2 or TRBV6-3, with TRBD1 matching over 7 bases. This CDR3 has 17 amino acids. CDR1 and CDR2 from the germline V gene are MNHEY and SVGEGT. The trim removed 2 bases at V and 9 bases at J, leaving 16 bases unmatched. For the CDR3, the DNA is TGTGCCAGCAGTTACGGACAGGCCCCCATAGGGACAATTGAGCAGTTCTTC. It yields the protein CASSYGQAPIGTIEQFF.

In its sample, this clone was seen a few times. This sequence joins TRBV11-1 and TRBJ1-1, with D unresolved. The germline V and J ends were trimmed by 1 base and 4 bases, with 7 bases remaining between them. Germline CDR1 and CDR2: SGHAT and FQDESV (reference sequence). The CDR3 is 13 residues long. CDR3 coding DNA: TGTGCCAGCAGCTTAGAACGGGGCACTGAAGCTTTCTTT. As protein: CASSLERGTEAFF. Drawing the rest from reference TRBV11-1 and TRBJ1-1, the complete variable domain is EAEVAQSPRYKITEKSQAVAFWCDPISGHATLYWYRQILGQGPELLVQFQDESVVDDSQLPKDRFSAERLKGVDSTLKIQPAELGDSAMYLCASSLERGTEAFFGQGTRLTVV.

This clone occurred a few times. This chain connects TRBV11-2 to TRBJ1-2; D perhaps matches TRBD1 (5 bases). Trimming stripped 1 base from V and 4 bases from J, with 16 bases between. The CDR3 covers 16 residues. From germline, CDR1 is SGHAT and CDR2 FQNNGV. CDR3 protein: CASSLVSQGSSYGYTF. CDR3 DNA: TGTGCCAGCAGCTTAGTGTCCCAGGGTAGCAGCTATGGCTACACCTTC.

The V call is TRBV5-6, the J call TRBJ1-1, with D possibly being TRBD1 (6 bases). Trimming stripped 3 bases from V and 4 bases from J, with 13 bases between. The CDR3 extends over 14 amino acids. Germline CDR1 is SGHDT and CDR2 is YYEEEE. The CDR3: CASSSTGRATEAFF. The CDR3 DNA sequence: TGTGCCAGCAGCTCTACAGGGAGGGCCACTGAAGCTTTCTTT.

This chain joins TRBV4-2 and TRBJ2-5, with D possibly TRBD2 on 5 matching bases. Trimming shortened V by 1 base and J by 5 bases, and 14 bases separated the two germline ends. From germline, CDR1 is LGHNA and CDR2 YNFKEQ. The CDR3 contains 15 residues. CDR3 protein: CASSQGTGRRETQYF. The CDR3 nucleotides are TGTGCCAGCAGCCAAGGGACTGGCCGACGGGAGACCCAGTACTTC.

The chain employs TRBV11-2 and TRBJ2-7, with TRBD2 identical over 10 bases. This CDR3 has 19 amino acids. Unmatched junction bases numbered 14, after V lost 0 bases and J lost 3 bases. Germline lookup yields CDR1 SGHAT and CDR2 FQNNGV. The CDR3 DNA follows: TGTGCCAGCAGCTTAGATCAATCGCTAGCGGGGGTCCGGAACTACGAGCAGTACTTC. The encoded protein is CASSLDQSLAGVRNYEQYF.

The chain recombines TRBV27 with TRBJ1-3; weak D call: TRBD1 (5 bases). V was clipped by 0 bases and J by 2 bases, with 14 bases between them. This CDR3 is 17 amino acids long. Germline assignment: CDR1 MNHEY and CDR2 SMNVEV (reference sequence). The CDR3 coding sequence is TGTGCCAGCAGTTTATCGACGAGGGGACTTGCTGGAAACACCATATATTTT. Translation: CASSLSTRGLAGNTIYF.